Listed below are T cell receptor beta chains from one sample, sequenced in a study of blood T cell repertoires in COVID-19. Libraries were prepared by immunoSEQ multiplex PCR; TCRdb keeps only in-frame clonotypes and omits some of them. There are more than 200,000 clones in the sample; about nine tenths occur only once, and 11% lies in the top ten. Sequencing used peripheral blood. The source of these receptors is a man in his forties or fifties with COVID-19, enrolled during active disease. Each CDR3 is given with its conserved first and last residue. The D gene is left open where the match is weak. Rows may omit the clone size; those that give it use once, few, many or a size class.

d_call j_call clone_size cdr3_length v_call cdr3_aa cdr3_nt
TRBD2 TRBJ2-1 - 18 TRBV7-9 CASSTYGHIAGSYNEQFF TGTGCCAGCAGCACCTACGGACACATAGCGGGGTCCTACAATGAGCAGTTCTTC
- TRBJ1-6 once 16 TRBV2 CASSEEAGSNNSPLHF TGTGCCAGCAGTGAAGAGGCAGGTTCAAATAATTCACCCCTCCACTTT
- TRBJ1-1 - 13 TRBV29-1 CSVEQGLNTEAFF TGCAGCGTTGAGCAGGGGTTGAACACTGAAGCTTTCTTT
TRBD1 TRBJ1-4 once 14 TRBV27 CASSWTGGYEKLFF TGTGCCAGCAGTTGGACAGGGGGTTATGAAAAACTGTTTTTT
- TRBJ2-7 - 12 TRBV7-9 CAIQSRADEQYF TGTGCCATCCAATCCCGTGCGGACGAGCAGTACTTC
- TRBJ2-7 - 13 TRBV2 CASSGDNSYEQYF TGTGCCAGCAGTGGGGACAACTCCTACGAGCAGTACTTC
- TRBJ2-3 - 15 TRBV5-1 CASSLADSGSDTQYF TGCGCCAGCAGCTTGGCGGACTCTGGGTCTGATACGCAGTATTTT
TRBD1 TRBJ2-1 - 20 TRBV28 CASSLYGVQGARSSYNEQFF TGTGCCAGCAGTTTATATGGTGTTCAGGGGGCGAGGAGCTCCTACAATGAGCAGTTCTTC
- TRBJ2-2 - 13 TRBV3-1/TRBV3-2 CASSQRPTGELFF TGTGCCAGCAGTCAGAGGCCAACCGGGGAGCTGTTTTTT
TRBD1 TRBJ1-3 - 15 TRBV19 CASSTTRTGLNTIYF TGTGCCAGTAGTACAACCCGGACAGGTCTAAACACCATATATTTT
- TRBJ2-1 - 14 TRBV11-2 CASRQGSSYNEQFF TGTGCCAGCCGGCAGGGGTCTTCCTACAATGAGCAGTTCTTC
- TRBJ2-1 - 16 TRBV15 CATSLPRTLGYNEQFF TGTGCCACCAGCCTGCCCCGAACACTAGGTTACAATGAGCAGTTCTTC
- TRBJ1-1 - 15 TRBV6-5 CASSYSSLSGGEAFF TGTGCCAGCAGTTACTCGAGTCTGTCCGGGGGAGAAGCTTTCTTT
TRBD1 TRBJ1-5 once 16 TRBV6-5 CASSYSGGAGNQPQHF TGTGCCAGCAGTTACTCAGGGGGCGCGGGCAATCAGCCCCAGCATTTT
TRBD1 TRBJ2-2 - 18 TRBV5-1 CASSFITSDRGWTGELFF TGCGCCAGCAGCTTCATAACGTCAGACAGGGGGTGGACCGGGGAGCTGTTTTTT
- TRBJ2-7 - 13 TRBV6-2/TRBV6-3 CASSYRGAFEQYF TGTGCCAGCAGTTATCGGGGGGCGTTCGAGCAGTACTTC
TRBD1 TRBJ2-7 - 14 TRBV5-1 CASSLGTGPYEQYF TGCGCCAGCAGCTTGGGGACAGGACCCTACGAGCAGTACTTC
TRBD1 TRBJ1-1 - 17 TRBV5-1 CASSMGPSDRVNTEAFF TGCGCCAGCAGCATGGGCCCTTCGGACAGGGTGAACACTGAAGCTTTCTTT
TRBD2 TRBJ2-2 - 14 TRBV10-3 CAISVGGPGGELFF TGTGCCATCAGTGTGGGAGGGCCTGGCGGGGAGCTGTTTTTT
TRBD2 TRBJ2-1 - 15 TRBV3-1/TRBV3-2 CASSLGLAGVNEQFF TGTGCCAGCAGCCTGGGACTAGCGGGAGTTAATGAGCAGTTCTTC
- TRBJ1-1 - 17 TRBV15 CATSRRGGGTGDTEAFF TGTGCCACCAGCAGAAGGGGCGGGGGAACGGGGGACACTGAAGCTTTCTTT
- TRBJ2-3 few 15 TRBV6-4 CASSDSEGGSDTQYF TGTGCCAGCAGTGACTCGGAGGGAGGATCAGATACGCAGTATTTT
TRBD2 TRBJ2-7 - 14 TRBV19 CASSMTSGQYEQYF TGTGCCAGTAGTATGACTAGCGGGCAGTACGAGCAGTACTTC
- TRBJ1-6 many 14 TRBV6-4 CASSEDSSNSPLHF TGTGCCAGCAGTGAGGACAGTTCGAATTCACCCCTCCACTTT
TRBD1 TRBJ1-5 - 17 TRBV4-3 CASSAHRGSVGNQPQHF TGCGCCAGCAGCGCACACAGGGGGTCCGTGGGCAATCAGCCCCAGCATTTT
- TRBJ1-2 - 14 TRBV7-2 CASSSSRNVYGYTF TGTGCCAGCAGCTCATCGCGGAACGTTTATGGCTACACCTTC
TRBD1 TRBJ1-2 - 14 TRBV29-1 CSVSGQGKNYGYTF TGCAGCGTCTCGGGACAGGGAAAAAACTATGGCTACACCTTC
TRBD2 TRBJ2-7 - 15 TRBV28 CASSPASGGAHEQYF TGTGCCAGCAGCCCAGCTAGCGGGGGGGCTCACGAGCAGTACTTC
- TRBJ2-6 - 16 TRBV7-3 CASSLARSSGANVLTF TGTGCCAGCAGCTTAGCCCGGAGCTCTGGGGCCAACGTCCTGACTTTC
TRBD1 TRBJ1-1 - 12 TRBV29-1 CSVWTGDTEAFF TGCAGCGTTTGGACAGGGGACACTGAAGCTTTCTTT
- TRBJ2-5 - 15 TRBV27 CASRDRSGIQETQYF TGTGCCAGCAGGGACCGTAGCGGAATCCAAGAGACCCAGTACTTC
- TRBJ2-3 - 16 TRBV13 CASTNVAGSGTDTQYF TGTGCCAGCACCAATGTCGCGGGGAGTGGCACAGATACGCAGTATTTT
TRBD2 TRBJ2-7 - 12 TRBV28 CAIHPSGGEQYF TGTGCCATCCACCCGTCGGGGGGCGAGCAGTACTTC
- TRBJ1-5 - 12 TRBV7-9 CASRQNEEPQHF TGTGCCAGCAGGCAGAACGAGGAGCCCCAGCATTTT
TRBD1 TRBJ1-5 - 14 TRBV19 CASSKRQGRQPQHF TGTGCCAGTAGTAAACGACAGGGGCGACAGCCCCAGCATTTT
TRBD2 TRBJ2-5 - 16 TRBV13 CASSLGLAATGETQYF TGTGCCAGCAGCTTAGGACTAGCGGCCACGGGGGAGACCCAGTACTTC
- TRBJ2-5 - 14 TRBV6-1 CASSELGRQETQYF TGTGCCAGCAGTGAACTTGGCAGACAAGAGACCCAGTACTTC
TRBD1 TRBJ1-2 - 15 TRBV29-1 CSVELDRGMGGGYTF TGCAGCGTTGAATTAGACAGGGGAATGGGTGGCGGCTACACCTTC
TRBD1 TRBJ1-6 - 14 TRBV27 CASSPDRGRSPLHF TGTGCCAGCAGTCCAGACAGGGGACGGTCACCCCTCCACTTT
- TRBJ1-4 - 12 TRBV29-1 CSVAGSDEKLFF TGCAGCGTTGCTGGGAGTGATGAAAAACTGTTTTTT
- TRBJ2-1 - 18 TRBV5-1 CASSFGLDLASSYNEQFF TGCGCCAGCAGCTTTGGTTTGGATTTAGCGTCCTCCTACAATGAGCAGTTCTTC
- TRBJ2-6 - 20 TRBV7-6 CASSLGAGVDWDSGANVLTF TGTGCCAGCTCGCTAGGGGCAGGGGTAGACTGGGACTCTGGGGCCAACGTCCTGACTTTC